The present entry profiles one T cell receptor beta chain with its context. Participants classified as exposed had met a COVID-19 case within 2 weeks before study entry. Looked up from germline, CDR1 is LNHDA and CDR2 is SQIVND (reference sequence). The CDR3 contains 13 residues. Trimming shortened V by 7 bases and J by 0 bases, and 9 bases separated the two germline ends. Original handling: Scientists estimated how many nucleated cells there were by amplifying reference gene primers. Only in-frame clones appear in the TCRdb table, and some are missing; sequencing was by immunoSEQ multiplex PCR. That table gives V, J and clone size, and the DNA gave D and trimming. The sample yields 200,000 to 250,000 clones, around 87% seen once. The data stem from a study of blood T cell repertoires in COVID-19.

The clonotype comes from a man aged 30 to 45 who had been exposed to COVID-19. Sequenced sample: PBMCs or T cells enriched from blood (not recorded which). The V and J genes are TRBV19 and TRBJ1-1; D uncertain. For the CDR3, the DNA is TGTGCCAGTAAGGAGAAGTTGAACACTGAAGCTTTCTTT. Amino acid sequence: CASKEKLNTEAFF.